Here is one T cell receptor beta chain with its context. Those enrolled, adults aged roughly 18 to 100 years, came from some 23 US areas. Researchers sorted participants into cohorts using their self-reported clinical history. The data were produced by immunoSEQ multiplex PCR, yet TCRdb's version contains in-frame clones alone and is incomplete. The table shows some 180,000 clones, with about 80% occurring only once. The source of the sample is a study of blood T cell repertoires in COVID-19. Study overall: Samples of COVID-19 (acute and convalescent) were obtained from the United States, Italy and Spain. Sources were T cells, B-cell-depleted T cells, or PBMCs; the material itself was cDNA or gDNA.

The CDR3 contains 12 residues. Trimming shortened V by 3 bases and J by 6 bases, and 9 bases separated the two germline ends. From germline, CDR1 is SGHAT and CDR2 FQNNGV. The sample was PBMCs or T cells enriched from blood (not recorded which). The chain has TRBV11-2 and TRBJ2-7; no firm D call. This clonotype was sampled from a man aged 60-69 years who had been exposed to COVID-19. The CDR3 loop is CASSLGAGEQYF. The CDR3 nucleotides read TGTGCCAGCAGCTTGGGCGCCGGCGAGCAGTACTTC.